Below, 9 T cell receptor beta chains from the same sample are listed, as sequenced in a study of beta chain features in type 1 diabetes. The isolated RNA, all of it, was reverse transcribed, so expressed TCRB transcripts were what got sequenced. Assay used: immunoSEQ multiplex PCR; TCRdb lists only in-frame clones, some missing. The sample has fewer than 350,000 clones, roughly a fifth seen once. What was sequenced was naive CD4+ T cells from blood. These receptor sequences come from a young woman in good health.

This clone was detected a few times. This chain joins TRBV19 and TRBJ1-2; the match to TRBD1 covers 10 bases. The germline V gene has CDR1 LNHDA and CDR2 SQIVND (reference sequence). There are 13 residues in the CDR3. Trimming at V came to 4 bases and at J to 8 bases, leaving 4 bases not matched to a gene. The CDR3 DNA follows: TGTGCCAGTAGTACGGGACAGGGGTACGGCTACACCTTC. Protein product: CASSTGQGYGYTF.

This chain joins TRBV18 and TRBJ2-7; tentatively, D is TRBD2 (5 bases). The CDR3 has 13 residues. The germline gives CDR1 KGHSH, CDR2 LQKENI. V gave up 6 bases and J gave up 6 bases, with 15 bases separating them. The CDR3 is CASSLLVEGEQYF. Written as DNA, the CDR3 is TGTGCCAGCTCGCTTTTGGTAGAGGGCGAGCAGTACTTC.

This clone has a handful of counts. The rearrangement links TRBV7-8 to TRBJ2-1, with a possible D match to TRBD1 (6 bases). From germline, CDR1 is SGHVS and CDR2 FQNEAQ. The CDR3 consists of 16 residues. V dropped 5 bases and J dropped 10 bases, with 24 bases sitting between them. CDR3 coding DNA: TGTGCCAGCAGCCCGAGGGGCGCAGGGGCCAGGGGAGAGCAGTTCTTC. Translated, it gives CASSPRGAGARGEQFF. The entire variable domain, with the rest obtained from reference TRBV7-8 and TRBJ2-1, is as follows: GAGVSQSPRYKVAKRGQDVALRCDPISGHVSLFWYQQALGQGPEFLTYFQNEAQLDKSGLPSDRFFAERPEGSVSTLKIQRTQQEDSAVYLCASSPRGAGARGEQFFGPGTRLTVL.

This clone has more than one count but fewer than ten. CDR3 amino acids: CASSPPPGQGSHGYTF. The CDR3 DNA is TGTGCCAGCTCACCGCCTCCGGGACAGGGGAGTCATGGCTACACCTTC. The rearrangement joins TRBV18 to TRBJ1-2; 10 bases are shared with TRBD1. This CDR3 contains 16 residues. Germline CDR1 and CDR2: KGHSH and LQKENI. With 3 bases clipped from V and 6 bases from J, the junction kept 10 bases outside the gene matches.

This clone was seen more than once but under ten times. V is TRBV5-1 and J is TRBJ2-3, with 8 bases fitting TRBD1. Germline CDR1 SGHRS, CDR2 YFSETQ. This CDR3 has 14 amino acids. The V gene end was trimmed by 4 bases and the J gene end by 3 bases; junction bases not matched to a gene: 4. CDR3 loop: CASSQDRATDTQYF. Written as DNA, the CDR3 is TGCGCCAGCAGCCAGGACAGGGCTACAGATACGCAGTATTTT.

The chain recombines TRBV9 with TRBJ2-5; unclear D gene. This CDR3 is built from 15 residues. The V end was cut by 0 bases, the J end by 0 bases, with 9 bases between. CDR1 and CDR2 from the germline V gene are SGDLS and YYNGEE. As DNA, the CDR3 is TGTGCCAGCAGCGTAGACTCTTTGTACCAAGAGACCCAGTACTTC. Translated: CASSVDSLYQETQYF.

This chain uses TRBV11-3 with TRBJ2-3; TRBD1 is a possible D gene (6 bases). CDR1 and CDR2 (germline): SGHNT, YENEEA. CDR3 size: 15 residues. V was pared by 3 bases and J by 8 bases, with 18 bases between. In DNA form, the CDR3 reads TGTGCCAGCAGCTTCGTAGGACAGTCGGCTGGTACGCAGTATTTT. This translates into CASSFVGQSAGTQYF.

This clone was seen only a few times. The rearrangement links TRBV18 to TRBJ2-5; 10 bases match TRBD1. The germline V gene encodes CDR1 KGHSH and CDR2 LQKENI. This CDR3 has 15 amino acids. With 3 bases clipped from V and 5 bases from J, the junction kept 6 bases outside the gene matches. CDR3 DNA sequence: TGTGCCAGCTCACCCCCGGGACAGGGGCAGGAGACCCAGTACTTC. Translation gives CASSPPGQGQETQYF.

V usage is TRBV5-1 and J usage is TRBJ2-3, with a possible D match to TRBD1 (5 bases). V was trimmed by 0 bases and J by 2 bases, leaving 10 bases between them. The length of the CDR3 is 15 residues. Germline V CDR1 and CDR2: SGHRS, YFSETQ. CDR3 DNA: TGCGCCAGCAGCTTGGCTCAGGGTACCACAGATACGCAGTATTTT. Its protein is CASSLAQGTTDTQYF.